This T cell receptor (beta chain) comes out of a study of blood T cell repertoires in COVID-19. Across the whole study: Samples of COVID-19 (acute and convalescent) were obtained from the United States, Italy and Spain. In each case, the material was cDNA or gDNA derived from T cells, B-cell-depleted T cells, or PBMCs.

The length of the CDR3 is 17 residues. V lost 2 bases to trimming and J lost 2 bases; unmatched junction nucleotides: 11. Germline-derived CDR1 and CDR2 are GTSNPN and SVGIG (reference sequence). Methods used by the authors: Amplification of reference gene primers was used by the study to estimate nucleated cell counts. Repertoires were generated with immunoSEQ multiplex PCR, while TCRdb's copy carries only in-frame clones and drops some. The V and J calls and clone size are taken from that table; D and trimming were inferred from the DNA. The top ten hold 2% to 2.5% of the sample, which has about 300,000 clones, approximately 93% seen once. Seattle researchers signed up patients amid active infection and tracked them longitudinally.

The receptor was derived from a young woman with COVID-19, enrolled during active disease. The chain carries TRBV30 and TRBJ1-1; TRBD1 matches at 10 bases. Sequencing used peripheral blood. The CDR3 DNA reads TGTGCCTGGAGTCCTCGGACAGGGGGTTCCTTTAACACTGAAGCTTTCTTT. Translating it yields CAWSPRTGGSFNTEAFF.